Below, 21 T cell receptor beta chains from the same sample are listed, as sequenced in a study of beta chain features in type 1 diabetes. Study conclusions and caveats: All four CD4+ subsets from Type 1 diabetes patients carried moderately but significantly shorter TCRB CDR3s.

The antigens of these receptors remain unknown. What was sequenced were expressed TCRB transcripts, since all of the isolated RNA had been reverse transcribed. This table comes from immunoSEQ multiplex PCR, and its TCRdb copy is limited to in-frame clones, with some not included. The table includes some 640,000 clones, roughly 13% detected once. Sample: naive CD4+ T cells from blood. All receptors derive from a man between 18 and 35 years old with type 1 diabetes.

V is TRBV19 and J is TRBJ2-4; perhaps D is TRBD1 or TRBD2 (5 bases each). Between the trimmed V and J ends, which lost 4 bases and 9 bases, there was a span of 25 bases. CDR1 LNHDA and CDR2 SQIVND come from the germline V gene (reference sequence). The CDR3 has 17 residues. Here the CDR3 reads CASSTPGKGSGAGIQYF. The DNA of the CDR3 is TGTGCCAGTAGTACCCCCGGTAAAGGCTCCGGGGCGGGCATTCAGTACTTC.

The chain carries TRBV6-6 and TRBJ2-1; 8 bases match TRBD2. Germline V gene lookup returns CDR1 MNHNY and CDR2 SVGAGI (reference sequence). The CDR3 covers 14 residues. The V gene end was trimmed by 5 bases and the J gene end by 5 bases; junction bases not matched to a gene: 5. CDR3 protein: CASSVAGRNNEQFF. The CDR3 DNA is TGTGCCAGCAGTGTAGCGGGAAGAAACAATGAGCAGTTCTTC.

This clone was found a few times. The chain employs TRBV7-9 and TRBJ2-7; 7 bases fit TRBD2. Germline assignment: CDR1 SEHNR and CDR2 FQNEAQ (reference sequence). V was clipped by 2 bases and J by 2 bases; unmatched bases: 6. This CDR3 has 15 amino acids. The CDR3 sequence is CASSLTGGPAYEQYF. CDR3 nucleotides: TGTGCCAGCAGCTTAACGGGAGGCCCTGCCTACGAGCAGTACTTC.

The V gene is TRBV28, the J gene TRBJ2-7, with D perhaps TRBD1 (6 bases). The CDR3 runs 13 residues. Per the germline V gene, CDR1 is MDHEN and CDR2 is SYDVKM. V gave up 6 bases and J gave up 3 bases, with 12 bases separating them. The CDR3 nucleotides read TGTGCCAGCAGCCTAGGACAGCTCTACGAGCAGTACTTC. This codes for CASSLGQLYEQYF.

Concerning this clone itself: This same CDR3 is encoded by further DNA sequences in the sample. The chain links TRBV7-3 to TRBJ2-6; the D is unclear. Trimming removed 0 bases at V and 0 bases at J, with 0 bases between. The CDR3 sequence is 14 residues long. CDR1 and CDR2 (germline): SGHTA, FQGTGA. The CDR3 loop reads CASSLTSGANVLTF. The DNA for the CDR3 is TGTGCCAGCAGCTTAACCTCTGGGGCCAACGTCCTGACTTTC.

The DNA for the CDR3 is TGCAGCGGCTGGACAGGGGAGGATGGCTACACCTTC. Its protein product is CSGWTGEDGYTF. This sequence joins TRBV29-1 and TRBJ1-2; TRBD1 agrees at 9 bases. V lost 7 bases, J lost 6 bases, and 6 bases stayed unmatched. CDR1 and CDR2 from the germline V gene are SQVTM and ANQGSEA. The CDR3 extends over 12 amino acids.

The genes are TRBV6-5 and TRBJ1-2, with D perhaps matching TRBD1 (5 bases). V gave up 5 bases and J gave up 7 bases, with 20 bases separating them. Germline values: CDR1 MNHEY, CDR2 SVGAGI. The CDR3 contains 15 residues. CDR3 loop: CASSAGTPRYRGYTF. The CDR3 nucleotides read TGTGCCAGCAGTGCCGGGACCCCGAGATATCGTGGCTACACCTTC.

The rearrangement uses TRBV6-1 and TRBJ2-7; TRBD1 aligns across 8 bases. The CDR3 is 13 residues long. J was trimmed by 4 bases and V by 6 bases; bases with no gene match: 5. CDR1 is MNHNS and CDR2 is SASEGT in the germline V gene. This chain's CDR3 is CASRRRGQYEQYF. The CDR3 DNA reads as TGTGCCAGCAGACGCAGGGGGCAATACGAGCAGTACTTC.

The chain links TRBV4-3 to TRBJ1-1; D gene ambiguous. The V end was cut by 4 bases, the J end by 3 bases, with 12 bases between. Germline values: CDR1 LGHNA, CDR2 YSLEER. The CDR3 sequence is 14 residues long. CDR3 in DNA: TGCGCCAGCAGCCCAAGGGTTGCGGACACTGAAGCTTTCTTT. It specifies CASSPRVADTEAFF.

The rearrangement uses TRBV19 and TRBJ2-3, with D perhaps matching TRBD1 (6 bases). V was clipped by 4 bases and J by 1 base, with 12 bases between them. The CDR3 spans 15 residues. Looked up from germline, CDR1 is LNHDA and CDR2 is SQIVND (reference sequence). In DNA, the CDR3 is TGTGCCAGTAGTAGAGGACAGAAGGGCACAGATACGCAGTATTTT. Translation gives CASSRGQKGTDTQYF.

V and J are TRBV9 and TRBJ2-1, with unresolved D. The length of the CDR3 is 13 residues. Looked up from germline, CDR1 is SGDLS and CDR2 is YYNGEE. Deletions cut 0 bases from V and 9 bases from J, with 10 bases between. Here the CDR3 DNA reads TGTGCCAGCAGCGTAGGAGGTATGGGTGAGCAGTTCTTC. Its translation: CASSVGGMGEQFF.

In regard to this clone: The junction and the germline gene differ at one end; a read error may be behind it. The rearrangement uses TRBV7-9 and TRBJ2-7; 7 bases agree with TRBD1. Germline assignment: CDR1 SEHNR and CDR2 FQNEAQ (reference sequence). This CDR3 spans 12 amino acids. CDR3 in amino acids: CASSRTGENLGF. CDR3 DNA sequence: TGTGCCAGCAGCCGAACAGGGGAGAATTTAGGCTTC.

The sample holds a few counts of this clone. This chain uses TRBV7-2 with TRBJ1-1, with D uncertain. Germline CDR1 reads SGHTA; CDR2 reads FQGNSA. The CDR3 is 13 amino acids. V was trimmed by 6 bases and J by 1 base, leaving 9 bases between them. Here the CDR3 reads CASRPPANTEAFF. The CDR3 region has the DNA TGTGCCAGCAGGCCACCGGCGAACACTGAAGCTTTCTTT.

This clone was counted only a few times. Here the CDR3 DNA reads TGTGCCAGCAGCTCCCTAGCGGGAGGTTACAATGAGCAGTTCTTC. As protein: CASSSLAGGYNEQFF. The chain is built from TRBV7-6 and TRBJ2-1; 11 bases are a match to TRBD2. With V trimmed by 4 bases and J by 4 bases, 3 bases remained unmatched. The CDR3 totals 15 residues. In germline, CDR1 is SGHVS, CDR2 FNYEAQ. The full variable domain, in which reference TRBV7-6 and TRBJ2-1 provide the parts outside the CDR3, is GAGVSQSPRYKVTKRGQDVALRCDPISGHVSLYWYRQALGQGPEFLTYFNYEAQQDKSGLPNDRFSAERPEGSISTLTIQRTEQRDSAMYRCASSSLAGGYNEQFFGPGTRLTVL.

This clone was counted between two and nine times. This chain links TRBV18 with TRBJ2-3; TRBD2 aligns across 10 bases. Trimming removed 3 bases from V and 0 bases from J; junction bases left unmatched: 6. Germline-derived CDR1 and CDR2 are KGHSH and LQKENI. CDR3 size: 17 residues. The CDR3 DNA sequence: TGTGCCAGCTCACCCAGACGGACTAGCGGTAGCACAGATACGCAGTATTTT. Residues: CASSPRRTSGSTDTQYF.

Only a few counts were recorded for this clone. Distinct nucleotide sequences in the sample also encode this CDR3. The genes are TRBV30 and TRBJ2-7; TRBD2 agrees at 14 bases. V was clipped by 0 bases and J by 4 bases; unmatched bases: 2. The germline CDR1 and CDR2 sequences are GTSNPN and SVGIG (reference sequence). The CDR3 covers 15 residues. CDR3 region: CAWSVGLAGGYEQYF. CDR3 sequence (DNA): TGTGCCTGGAGTGTTGGACTAGCGGGAGGATACGAGCAGTACTTC. The full variable domain, rest sourced from reference TRBV30 and TRBJ2-7, is SQTIHQWPATLVQPVGSPLSLECTVEGTSNPNLYWYRQAAGRGLQLLFYSVGIGQISSEVPQNLSASRPQDRQFILSSKKLLLSDSGFYLCAWSVGLAGGYEQYFGPGTRLTVT.

This clone was seen a few times. J is TRBJ2-7 and V is TRBV9, with 9 positions matching TRBD1. This CDR3 has 15 amino acids. Per the germline V gene, CDR1 is SGDLS and CDR2 is YYNGEE. Trimming at V came to 4 bases and at J to 5 bases, leaving 10 bases not matched to a gene. The CDR3 region is CASSIQGTGSDEQYF. The CDR3 coding sequence is TGTGCCAGCAGCATACAGGGGACAGGGTCGGACGAGCAGTACTTC.

CDR3 protein: CASGKIWGQGSYEQYF. CDR3 in DNA: TGTGCCAGCGGAAAAATTTGGGGACAGGGCTCCTACGAGCAGTACTTC. The genes are TRBV28 and TRBJ2-7; 9 bases map to TRBD1. The CDR3 is 16 residues long. With V trimmed by 8 bases and J by 0 bases, 11 bases remained unmatched. Per the germline V gene, CDR1 is MDHEN and CDR2 is SYDVKM.

The chain joins TRBV25-1 to TRBJ2-5; possible D gene TRBD2, 5 bases. The CDR3 is made up of 12 amino acids. Trimming took 5 bases from V and 3 from J, leaving 7 bases between them. Germline V gene sequence: CDR1 MGHDK, CDR2 SYGVNS. The CDR3 loop is CASSSGEETQYF. CDR3 sequence (DNA): TGTGCCAGCAGTAGCGGAGAAGAGACCCAGTACTTC.

This rearrangement joins TRBV28 to TRBJ2-3; D may be TRBD1 (6 bases). This CDR3 has 16 residues. V was pared by 6 bases and J by 3 bases, with 19 bases between. Germline V gives CDR1 MDHEN, CDR2 SYDVKM. Here the CDR3 DNA reads TGTGCCAGCAGGGACACAGGGCCCCGTCAAACAGATACGCAGTATTTT. It codes for CASRDTGPRQTDTQYF.

This clone was seen a handful of times. Additional DNA sequences in this sample encode the identical CDR3. The V gene is TRBV30, the J gene TRBJ2-1; no clear D gene. V shed 0 bases and J shed 9 bases, with 6 bases lying between them. The CDR3 totals 11 residues. Per germline, CDR1 GTSNPN and CDR2 SVGIG (reference sequence). CDR3 sequence: CAWSVGVEQFF. The CDR3 DNA is TGTGCCTGGAGTGTAGGAGTTGAGCAGTTCTTC.